The T cell receptor beta chain under discussion was sequenced for a study of T cell repertoires in ileal Crohn's disease. Stated time point: neoterminal ileum biopsy at postoperative endoscopy, about 6 months after surgery. The germline V gene encodes CDR1 WNHNN and CDR2 SYGVQD (reference sequence). CDR3 length equals 14 residues. Unmatched junction bases numbered 10, after V lost 6 bases and J lost 8 bases. Sequenced by immunoSEQ multiplex PCR; TCRdb stores in-frame clones only, minus some. The data hold around 2,000 clones, with about 62% observed a single time. The V call is TRBV10-1, the J call TRBJ2-1, with 7 bases lining up with TRBD2. Sequencing was done on a sample of ileal tissue. The receptor was derived from an adult with Crohn's disease. CDR3 amino acids: CASSLKRGSHEQFF. In nucleotides, the CDR3 is TGCGCCAGCAGCCTGAAACGCGGGAGCCATGAGCAGTTCTTC.